This T cell receptor beta chain was recovered during a study of identical twins. Study results and limitations: Excess sharing between twins was weaker in beta out-of-frame sequences. Potential partial confounding of zero-insertion analyses by invariant MAIT and iNKT cells was noted.

A universal primer site was added by template switching, and unique molecular identifiers were carried by the cDNA. TCRdb re-called the 5' RACE reads through MiXCR, storing one row per CDR3 protein. Of 550,000 to 700,000 distinct CDR3 sequences in the sample, 9% to 10% were seen once. CDR3 length equals 15 residues. CDR1 is SGHNT, CDR2 YYREEE, per germline (reference sequence). Losses at the gene ends were 2 bases for V and 4 bases for J; bases not matched to a gene: 6. This clonotype was counted many times. Its target is not known. The same sample was also used in a study of yellow fever vaccine responses in identical twins. As that report states: Twins' vaccine T cell responses were reported to seem partly convergent and partly personalized.

This receptor was obtained from a woman aged 18-29 years in good health. The chain employs TRBV5-4 and TRBJ2-1; TRBD2 agrees at 7 bases. Material: PBMCs. The CDR3, as DNA: TGTGCCAGCAGCTTTGTGGACGGGGGGTACAATGAGCAGTTCTTC. Amino acid sequence: CASSFVDGGYNEQFF.